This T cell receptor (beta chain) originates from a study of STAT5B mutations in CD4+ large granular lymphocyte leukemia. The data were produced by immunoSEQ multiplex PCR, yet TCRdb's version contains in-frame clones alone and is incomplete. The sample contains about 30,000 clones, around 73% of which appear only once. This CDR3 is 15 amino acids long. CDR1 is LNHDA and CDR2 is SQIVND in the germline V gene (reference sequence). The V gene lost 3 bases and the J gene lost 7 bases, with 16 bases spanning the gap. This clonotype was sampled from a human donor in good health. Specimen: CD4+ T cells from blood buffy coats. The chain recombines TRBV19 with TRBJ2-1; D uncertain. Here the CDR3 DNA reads TGTGCCAGTAGTATGCGGTCGTTTGAGAATAATGAGCAGTTCTTC. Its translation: CASSMRSFENNEQFF.